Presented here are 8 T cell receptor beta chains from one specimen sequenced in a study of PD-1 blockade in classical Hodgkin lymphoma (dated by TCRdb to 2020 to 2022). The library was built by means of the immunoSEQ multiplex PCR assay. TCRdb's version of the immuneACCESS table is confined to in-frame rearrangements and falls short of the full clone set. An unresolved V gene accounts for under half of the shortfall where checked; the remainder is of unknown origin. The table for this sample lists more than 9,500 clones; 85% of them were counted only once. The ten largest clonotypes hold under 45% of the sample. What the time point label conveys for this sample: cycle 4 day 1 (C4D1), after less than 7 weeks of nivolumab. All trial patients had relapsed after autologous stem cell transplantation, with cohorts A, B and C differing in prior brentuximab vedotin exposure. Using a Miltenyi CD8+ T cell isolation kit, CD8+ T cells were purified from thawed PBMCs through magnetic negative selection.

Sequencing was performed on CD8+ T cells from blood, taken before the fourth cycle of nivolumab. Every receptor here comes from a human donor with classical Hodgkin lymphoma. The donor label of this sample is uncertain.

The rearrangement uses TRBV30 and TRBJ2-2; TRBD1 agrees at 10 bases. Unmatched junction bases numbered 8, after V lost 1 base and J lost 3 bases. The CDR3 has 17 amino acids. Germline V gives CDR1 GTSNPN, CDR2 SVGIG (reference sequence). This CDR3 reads CAWSAPGQGYYTGELFF. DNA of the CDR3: TGTGCCTGGAGTGCCCCGGGACAGGGGTATTACACCGGGGAGCTGTTTTTT.

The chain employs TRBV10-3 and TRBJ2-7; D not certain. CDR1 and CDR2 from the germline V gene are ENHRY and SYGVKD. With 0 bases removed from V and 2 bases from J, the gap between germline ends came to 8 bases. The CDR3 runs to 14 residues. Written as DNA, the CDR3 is TGTGCCATCAGTGAGTCGGTGGCACCCTACGAGCAGTACTTC. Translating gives CAISESVAPYEQYF.

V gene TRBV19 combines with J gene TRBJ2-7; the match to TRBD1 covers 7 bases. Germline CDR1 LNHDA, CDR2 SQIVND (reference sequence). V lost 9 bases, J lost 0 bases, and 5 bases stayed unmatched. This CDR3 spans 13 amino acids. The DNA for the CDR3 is TGTGCCAGCTCCTGGGACAGCTCCTACGAGCAGTACTTC. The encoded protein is CASSWDSSYEQYF.

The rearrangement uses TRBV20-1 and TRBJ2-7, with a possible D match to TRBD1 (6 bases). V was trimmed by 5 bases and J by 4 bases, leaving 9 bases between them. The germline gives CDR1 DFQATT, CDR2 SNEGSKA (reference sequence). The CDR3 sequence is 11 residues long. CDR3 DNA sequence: TGCAGTGCTCCGAGGGGGTACGAGCAGTACTTC. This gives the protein CSAPRGYEQYF.

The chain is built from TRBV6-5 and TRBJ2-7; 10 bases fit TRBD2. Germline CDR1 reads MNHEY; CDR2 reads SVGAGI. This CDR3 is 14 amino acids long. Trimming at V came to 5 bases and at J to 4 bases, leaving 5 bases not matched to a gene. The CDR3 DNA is TGTGCCAGCAGTAATCTAGCGGGAGTTTACGAGCAGTACTTC. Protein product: CASSNLAGVYEQYF.

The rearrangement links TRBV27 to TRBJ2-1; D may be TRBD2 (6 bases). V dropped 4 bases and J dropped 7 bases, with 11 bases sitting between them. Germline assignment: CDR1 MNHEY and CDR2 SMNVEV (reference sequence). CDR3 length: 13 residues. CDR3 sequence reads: CASSSGLNNEQFF. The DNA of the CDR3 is TGTGCCAGCAGTTCCGGACTAAATAATGAGCAGTTCTTC.

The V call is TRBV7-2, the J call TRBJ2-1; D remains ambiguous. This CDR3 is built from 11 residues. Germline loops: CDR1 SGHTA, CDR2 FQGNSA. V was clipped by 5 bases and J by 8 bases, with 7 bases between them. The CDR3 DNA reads TGTGCCAGCAGCGCTCTCGATGAGCAGTTCTTC. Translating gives CASSALDEQFF.

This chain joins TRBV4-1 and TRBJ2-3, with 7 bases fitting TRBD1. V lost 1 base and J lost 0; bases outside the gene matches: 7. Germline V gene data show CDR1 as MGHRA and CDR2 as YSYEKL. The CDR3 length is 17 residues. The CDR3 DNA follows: TGCGCCAGCAGCCAAGGTGTGACAGGGTATAGCACAGATACGCAGTATTTT. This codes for CASSQGVTGYSTDTQYF.